This TCR beta chain was observed in a study of blood T cell repertoires in COVID-19. J gave up 6 bases and V 2 bases, and 10 bases lay outside the gene matches. This CDR3 has 15 residues. Germline V gene data show CDR1 as SGHKS and CDR2 as YYEKEE (reference sequence). Assay: immunoSEQ multiplex PCR; the TCRdb copy retains only in-frame clones and omits some. Here the sample spans approximately 110,000 clones, over 70% being singletons. The sample consisted of peripheral blood. This clonotype was sampled from a woman in her forties or fifties with acute or convalescent COVID-19. The V and J genes are TRBV5-5 and TRBJ2-7, with TRBD1 matching over 8 bases. CDR3 sequence (DNA): TGTGCCAGCAGCTTTGAGACAGGGGTAGTGGTCGAGCAGTACTTC. Its protein product is CASSFETGVVVEQYF. Full variable domain (missing parts from reference TRBV5-5 and TRBJ2-7): DAGVTQSPTHLIKTRGQQVTLRCSPISGHKSVSWYQQVLGQGPQFIFQYYEKEERGRGNFPDRFSARQFPNYSSELNVNALLLGDSALYLCASSFETGVVVEQYFGPGTRLTVT.